The rows below give T cell receptor beta chains drawn from one sample of a study of OX40 agonist ivuxolimab in advanced cancers. Assay used: immunoSEQ multiplex PCR; TCRdb lists only in-frame clones, some missing. The sample carries around 100,000 clones, about 89% recorded once. This specimen consisted of CD4+ or CD8+ T cells sorted from blood, obtained in a trial of the OX40 agonist ivuxolimab. The receptor set was obtained from an adult with an advanced solid tumor such as melanoma, head and neck, liver or kidney cancer. Both conserved end residues are part of each CDR3. A D gene is named only where the DNA matches it firmly. A clone size is listed for some rows: how often the clone was seen (once, few, many), or a class if it is expanded.

clone size: .; CDR3 length: 13; V gene: TRBV2; J gene: TRBJ1-2; D gene: .; CDR3 DNA: TGTGCCAGCAGGGGTCAGGGCGGCTATGGCTACACCTTC; CDR3 protein: CASRGQGGYGYTF
clone size: .; CDR3 length: 14; V gene: TRBV2; J gene: TRBJ1-2; D gene: .; CDR3 DNA: TGTGCCAGCAGTGAACCAACGGCCTCCTATGGCTACACCTTC; CDR3 protein: CASSEPTASYGYTF
clone size: .; CDR3 length: 13; V gene: TRBV7-9; J gene: TRBJ2-1; D gene: .; CDR3 DNA: TGTGCCGGACGGACAGCAACCTACAATGAGCAGTTCTTC; CDR3 protein: CAGRTATYNEQFF
clone size: once; CDR3 length: 16; V gene: TRBV11-2; J gene: TRBJ2-3; D gene: .; CDR3 DNA: TGTGCCAGCAGCTTATACGTTGGGACTAGCACAGATACGCAGTATTTT; CDR3 protein: CASSLYVGTSTDTQYF
clone size: .; CDR3 length: 14; V gene: TRBV6-5; J gene: TRBJ1-2; D gene: .; CDR3 DNA: TGTGCCAGCAGAGCCACAGGGACTCTCTATGGCTACACCTTC; CDR3 protein: CASRATGTLYGYTF
clone size: .; CDR3 length: 15; V gene: TRBV9; J gene: TRBJ1-2; D gene: .; CDR3 DNA: TGTGCCAGCAGCTTCTCCCCAGGGGCGGCATTTGGCTACACCTTC; CDR3 protein: CASSFSPGAAFGYTF
clone size: once; CDR3 length: 16; V gene: TRBV27; J gene: TRBJ2-7; D gene: .; CDR3 DNA: TGTGCCAGCAGTGGGGACTGGGGCTTCAGCTCCTACGAGCAGTACTTC; CDR3 protein: CASSGDWGFSSYEQYF
clone size: .; CDR3 length: 16; V gene: TRBV4-1; J gene: TRBJ2-7; D gene: .; CDR3 DNA: TGCGCCAGCAGCCAAGAAGAGACGGGAAGCGGATACGAGCAGTACTTC; CDR3 protein: CASSQEETGSGYEQYF
clone size: .; CDR3 length: 16; V gene: TRBV14; J gene: TRBJ2-2; D gene: .; CDR3 DNA: TGTGCCAGCAGCCAAGTCGGAAGCGGGAACACCGGGGAGCTGTTTTTT; CDR3 protein: CASSQVGSGNTGELFF
clone size: .; CDR3 length: 14; V gene: TRBV15; J gene: TRBJ2-3; D gene: .; CDR3 DNA: TGTGCCACCAGCAGAGATTACAGCACAGATACGCAGTATTTT; CDR3 protein: CATSRDYSTDTQYF
clone size: few; CDR3 length: 17; V gene: TRBV19; J gene: TRBJ2-6; D gene: TRBD1; CDR3 DNA: TGTGCCAGTACCTCGGGACAGGGTGGACCTGGGGCCAACGTCCTGACTTTC; CDR3 protein: CASTSGQGGPGANVLTF
clone size: .; CDR3 length: 17; V gene: TRBV7-9; J gene: TRBJ2-1; D gene: .; CDR3 DNA: TGTGCCAGCAGCCTTAGGGTCGGGCAGGGGACCTACAATGAGCAGTTCTTC; CDR3 protein: CASSLRVGQGTYNEQFF
clone size: .; CDR3 length: 16; V gene: TRBV5-1; J gene: TRBJ2-1; D gene: .; CDR3 DNA: TGCGCCACCAAAGGGGGGGCTGGCGCCGCTGCCAATGAGCAGTTCTTC; CDR3 protein: CATKGGAGAAANEQFF
clone size: .; CDR3 length: 16; V gene: TRBV21-1; J gene: TRBJ2-1; D gene: .; CDR3 DNA: TGTGCCAGCAGCAATTTACGAGCTCACAATAATCATGAGCAGTTCTTC; CDR3 protein: CASSNLRAHNNHEQFF
clone size: .; CDR3 length: 13; V gene: TRBV6-5; J gene: TRBJ1-1; D gene: TRBD1; CDR3 DNA: TGTGCCAGCATCGGGACAGAGAACACTGAAGCTTTCTTT; CDR3 protein: CASIGTENTEAFF
clone size: few; CDR3 length: 13; V gene: TRBV30; J gene: TRBJ1-1; D gene: .; CDR3 DNA: TGTGCCTGGAGTAATTCCCTTAACACTGAAGCTTTCTTT; CDR3 protein: CAWSNSLNTEAFF
clone size: .; CDR3 length: 13; V gene: TRBV14; J gene: TRBJ1-2; D gene: .; CDR3 DNA: TGTGCCAGCAGCCAGGACTTGAACTATGGCTACACCTTC; CDR3 protein: CASSQDLNYGYTF
clone size: .; CDR3 length: 14; V gene: TRBV30; J gene: TRBJ1-1; D gene: .; CDR3 DNA: TGTGCCTGGAGTAGGTGGGGAACTAACACTGAAGCTTTCTTT; CDR3 protein: CAWSRWGTNTEAFF
clone size: .; CDR3 length: 12; V gene: TRBV27; J gene: TRBJ2-4; D gene: .; CDR3 DNA: TGTGCCAGCAGTTGGGTAGACGGTATTCAGTACTTC; CDR3 protein: CASSWVDGIQYF
clone size: once; CDR3 length: 12; V gene: TRBV5-6; J gene: TRBJ1-6; D gene: .; CDR3 DNA: TGTGCCAGCAGCATCGATAATTCACCCCTCCACTTT; CDR3 protein: CASSIDNSPLHF
clone size: few; CDR3 length: 12; V gene: TRBV2; J gene: TRBJ1-1; D gene: .; CDR3 DNA: TGTGCCATCTCGCAGGGGAACACTGAAGCTTTCTTT; CDR3 protein: CAISQGNTEAFF
clone size: .; CDR3 length: 14; V gene: TRBV27; J gene: TRBJ2-3; D gene: .; CDR3 DNA: TGTGCCAGCAGTTTAGACTTGGGGGGCGATACGCAGTATTTT; CDR3 protein: CASSLDLGGDTQYF
clone size: .; CDR3 length: 16; V gene: TRBV27; J gene: TRBJ1-4; D gene: .; CDR3 DNA: TGTGCCAGCAGTTTATCGCGGGGGGCCCACAGGGAAAAACTGTTTTTT; CDR3 protein: CASSLSRGAHREKLFF
clone size: few; CDR3 length: 16; V gene: TRBV27; J gene: TRBJ2-4; D gene: .; CDR3 DNA: TGTGCCAGCAGTCCCTCTAGTGTCAAGACCAAAAACATTCAGTACTTC; CDR3 protein: CASSPSSVKTKNIQYF
clone size: .; CDR3 length: 13; V gene: TRBV28; J gene: TRBJ1-1; D gene: .; CDR3 DNA: TGTGCCAGCTCGCAGGGAGTGAACACTGAAGCTTTCTTT; CDR3 protein: CASSQGVNTEAFF
clone size: .; CDR3 length: 12; V gene: TRBV6-6; J gene: TRBJ2-5; D gene: .; CDR3 DNA: TGTGCCAGCAGTTACTCTCCCGAGACCCAGTACTTC; CDR3 protein: CASSYSPETQYF
clone size: .; CDR3 length: 14; V gene: TRBV11-3; J gene: TRBJ2-7; D gene: .; CDR3 DNA: TGTGCCAGCAGCCCGACAGGTTTCTCCTACGAGCAGTACTTC; CDR3 protein: CASSPTGFSYEQYF
clone size: .; CDR3 length: 18; V gene: TRBV2; J gene: TRBJ1-5; D gene: TRBD1; CDR3 DNA: TGTGCCAGCAGTGAAAGGTGGGGACAGGGGGCCGGCAATCAGCCCCAGCATTTT; CDR3 protein: CASSERWGQGAGNQPQHF
clone size: .; CDR3 length: 15; V gene: TRBV14; J gene: TRBJ1-1; D gene: .; CDR3 DNA: TGTGCCAGCAGTATGACGGGGGGGGTGAACACTGAAGCTTTCTTT; CDR3 protein: CASSMTGGVNTEAFF
clone size: once; CDR3 length: 13; V gene: TRBV5-1; J gene: TRBJ1-2; D gene: .; CDR3 DNA: TGCGCCAGCAGCTACAACAGTGCCTCGGGCTACACCTTC; CDR3 protein: CASSYNSASGYTF
clone size: .; CDR3 length: 14; V gene: TRBV4-2; J gene: TRBJ1-2; D gene: .; CDR3 DNA: TGTGCCAGCAGCCAAGATGGACAGAACTATGGCTACACCTTC; CDR3 protein: CASSQDGQNYGYTF
clone size: few; CDR3 length: 13; V gene: TRBV30; J gene: TRBJ1-1; D gene: TRBD1; CDR3 DNA: TGTGCCTGGCAGGGGGCACCGAACACTGAAGCTTTCTTT; CDR3 protein: CAWQGAPNTEAFF
clone size: .; CDR3 length: 14; V gene: TRBV11-2; J gene: TRBJ1-2; D gene: .; CDR3 DNA: TGTGCCAGCAGCTTAGGAGCAGGGCCCTATGGCTACACCTTC; CDR3 protein: CASSLGAGPYGYTF
clone size: .; CDR3 length: 14; V gene: TRBV28; J gene: TRBJ1-1; D gene: .; CDR3 DNA: TGTGCCAGCAGTCCACTCGACAGGAACACTGAAGCTTTCTTT; CDR3 protein: CASSPLDRNTEAFF
clone size: .; CDR3 length: 14; V gene: TRBV19; J gene: TRBJ1-5; D gene: TRBD1; CDR3 DNA: TGTGCCAGTAGTACCAGGGGGGACAATCAGCCCCAGCATTTT; CDR3 protein: CASSTRGDNQPQHF
clone size: .; CDR3 length: 16; V gene: TRBV11-2; J gene: TRBJ2-2; D gene: TRBD1; CDR3 DNA: TGTGCCAGCAGCCGACTAGGGACAGGGAGGGCCGGGGAGCTGTTTTTT; CDR3 protein: CASSRLGTGRAGELFF
clone size: .; CDR3 length: 17; V gene: TRBV29-1; J gene: TRBJ2-1; D gene: .; CDR3 DNA: TGCAGCGTTGCACGGCGACCCATGGTATCGGGTATCAATGAGCAGTTCTTC; CDR3 protein: CSVARRPMVSGINEQFF
clone size: .; CDR3 length: 17; V gene: TRBV9; J gene: TRBJ2-3; D gene: TRBD2; CDR3 DNA: TGTGCCAGCAGCGTGCTAGCGGGGGCCCTCGCGGCAGATACGCAGTATTTT; CDR3 protein: CASSVLAGALAADTQYF
clone size: .; CDR3 length: 16; V gene: TRBV27; J gene: TRBJ2-7; D gene: TRBD1; CDR3 DNA: TGTGCCAGCAGTTTTATGACGGGGACAGGTCCCTACGAGCAGTACTTC; CDR3 protein: CASSFMTGTGPYEQYF
clone size: .; CDR3 length: 15; V gene: TRBV6-5; J gene: TRBJ1-3; D gene: .; CDR3 DNA: TGTGCCAGCAGCGGGGAAATGAGGCCTGGAAACACCATATATTTT; CDR3 protein: CASSGEMRPGNTIYF
clone size: .; CDR3 length: 16; V gene: TRBV6-1; J gene: TRBJ1-2; D gene: .; CDR3 DNA: TGTGCCAGCAGTGAAGGGACCACAGGGCTTTATGCGGGCTACACCTTC; CDR3 protein: CASSEGTTGLYAGYTF
clone size: once; CDR3 length: 17; V gene: TRBV7-2; J gene: TRBJ2-7; D gene: .; CDR3 DNA: TGTGCCAGCAGCTCAAATTTTCGAAGCGGGCTCCTCTACGAGCAGTACTTC; CDR3 protein: CASSSNFRSGLLYEQYF
clone size: .; CDR3 length: 16; V gene: TRBV19; J gene: TRBJ1-1; D gene: TRBD1; CDR3 DNA: TGTGCCAGTAGTATTCCGACAGGGGGCTTTAACACTGAAGCTTTCTTT; CDR3 protein: CASSIPTGGFNTEAFF
clone size: few; CDR3 length: 15; V gene: TRBV18; J gene: TRBJ1-2; D gene: .; CDR3 DNA: TGTGCCAGCTCACCCGGGACGACGACTAACTATGGCTACACCTTC; CDR3 protein: CASSPGTTTNYGYTF
clone size: .; CDR3 length: 14; V gene: TRBV28; J gene: TRBJ1-5; D gene: .; CDR3 DNA: TGTGCCAGCAGCCGGGGACATGGCAATCAGCCCCAGCATTTT; CDR3 protein: CASSRGHGNQPQHF
clone size: .; CDR3 length: 15; V gene: TRBV4-2; J gene: TRBJ2-3; D gene: .; CDR3 DNA: TGTGCCAGCAGCCAAGATCGGGGTAGCCCCGATACGCAGTATTTT; CDR3 protein: CASSQDRGSPDTQYF
clone size: .; CDR3 length: 15; V gene: TRBV6-1; J gene: TRBJ1-5; D gene: .; CDR3 DNA: TGTGCCAGCAGTGAAGCACCCCTCCTGGGGCAGCCCCAGCATTTT; CDR3 protein: CASSEAPLLGQPQHF
clone size: .; CDR3 length: 16; V gene: TRBV6-1; J gene: TRBJ2-7; D gene: .; CDR3 DNA: TGTGCCAGCAGTGGGGTGGTCGGGTGGGCCTCCTACGAGCAGTACTTC; CDR3 protein: CASSGVVGWASYEQYF